A selection of T cell receptor beta chains follows, all from one sample in a study of Ad26.COV2.S vaccination and SARS-CoV-2 variants. The table came from immunoSEQ multiplex PCR; TCRdb's copy has only in-frame clones and leaves some out. The sample lists some 250,000 clones, more than 75% occurring once. The specimen was peripheral blood, collected in a trial of Ad26.COV2.S vaccine versus placebo. These receptor sequences come from a person aged 18-60 years who received the Ad26.COV2.S COVID-19 vaccine or a placebo. CDR3s include the opening cysteine and the closing phenylalanine or tryptophan. The D gene is left open where the match is weak. Clone size is given for some rows only: seen once, a few or many times, or a class if the clone is expanded.

clone_size,d_call,j_call,v_call,cdr3_nt,cdr3_aa
NA,TRBD2,TRBJ2-3,TRBV7-9,TGTGCCAGCAGCTCCCCCCGGGGTAGCGGGAGCACAGATACGCAGTATTTT,CASSSPRGSGSTDTQYF
NA,NA,TRBJ2-3,TRBV28,TGTGCCAGCAGTTCGCGGACTAGGGGGACAGATACGCAGTATTTT,CASSSRTRGTDTQYF
NA,TRBD2,TRBJ2-7,TRBV11-2,TGTGCCAGCAGCTTATCACTAGCGGGGTCCTACGAGCAGTACTTC,CASSLSLAGSYEQYF
NA,TRBD2,TRBJ2-5,TRBV27,TGTGCCAGCAGTTTAGATCGTAGCGGGGGTTTACAAGAGACCCAGTACTTC,CASSLDRSGGLQETQYF
once,TRBD1,TRBJ1-1,TRBV6-2/TRBV6-3,TGTGCCAGCAGTTTAACAGGGGTGAACACTGAAGCTTTCTTT,CASSLTGVNTEAFF
NA,TRBD2,TRBJ2-3,TRBV6-5,TGTGCCAGCAGTTCCCCGGGGGGAACAGATACGCAGTATTTT,CASSSPGGTDTQYF
NA,NA,TRBJ2-3,TRBV11-2,TGTGCCAGCAGCAAACGGAGCACAGATACGCAGTATTTT,CASSKRSTDTQYF
NA,NA,TRBJ2-5,TRBV19,TGTGCCAGTAGTACGCGGGAAGAGACCCAGTACTTC,CASSTREETQYF
NA,TRBD1,TRBJ2-7,TRBV5-6,TGTGCCAGCAGCCTAATGTGCCCGGGACAGGGGGCCTACGAGCAGTACTTC,CASSLMCPGQGAYEQYF
NA,NA,TRBJ1-2,TRBV6-2/TRBV6-3,TGTGCCAGCAGTTACCGACAGAACTATGGCTACACCTTC,CASSYRQNYGYTF
NA,NA,TRBJ1-3,TRBV7-2,TGTGCCAGCAGCTTATCAACTGGAAACACCATATATTTT,CASSLSTGNTIYF
NA,NA,TRBJ2-6,TRBV25-1,TGTGCCAGCAGTCCTAGCGTGGGACGCGGCTCTGGGGCCAACGTCCTGACTTTC,CASSPSVGRGSGANVLTF
NA,NA,TRBJ1-6,TRBV25-1,TGTGCCAGCAGGGGACGGATAGCTAGTTCACCCCTCCACTTT,CASRGRIASSPLHF
NA,NA,TRBJ1-2,TRBV10-3,TGTGCCATCAGTGAGTCGGGGGGAATAGGATATGGCTACACCTTC,CAISESGGIGYGYTF
NA,TRBD2,TRBJ2-3,TRBV24-1,TGTGCCACCAGTGTCTTGACGGGGGGAGATACGCAGTATTTT,CATSVLTGGDTQYF
NA,TRBD2,TRBJ2-3,TRBV4-3,TGCGCCAGCAGCCAAGTGGAAGCGGGGACTACTGGGGATACGCAGTATTTT,CASSQVEAGTTGDTQYF
NA,TRBD1,TRBJ1-5,TRBV9,TGTGCCAGCAGCTCGGGACAGGTCTTTCAGCCCCAGCATTTT,CASSSGQVFQPQHF
NA,NA,TRBJ2-7,TRBV19,TGTGCCAGTAGTCGGGCCAGCCTCTACGAGCAGTACTTC,CASSRASLYEQYF
once,NA,TRBJ1-5,TRBV2,TGTGCCAGCAGCCCCTGGGGGGGTCGGCAGTATCAGCCCCAGCATTTT,CASSPWGGRQYQPQHF
NA,NA,TRBJ1-1,TRBV7-8,TGTGCCAGCAGCCTCCAGGGGCAGGGGAACACTGAAGCTTTCTTT,CASSLQGQGNTEAFF
NA,NA,TRBJ1-1,TRBV5-1,TGCGCCAGCAGCTTTAAAATGAACACTGAAGCTTTCTTT,CASSFKMNTEAFF
NA,TRBD1,TRBJ1-1,TRBV6-5,TGTGCCAGCAGTTACTCGACAGGGACCGAAGCTTTCTTT,CASSYSTGTEAFF
NA,NA,TRBJ2-2,TRBV28,TGTGCCAGCAGTCGGCCTTTGGTATTTGCGAACACCGGGGAGCTGTTTTTT,CASSRPLVFANTGELFF
NA,NA,TRBJ2-7,TRBV7-2,TGTGCCAGCAGCATTGACCCTGCCTTAACATACGAGCAGTACTTC,CASSIDPALTYEQYF
few,TRBD1,TRBJ1-2,TRBV19,TGTGCCAGTAGTATAGGCGACAGGGGAGTCGGCTACACCTTC,CASSIGDRGVGYTF
NA,NA,TRBJ2-7,TRBV11-1,TGTGCCAGCAGCCCCAGGGGCCTGACCTACGAGCAGTACTTC,CASSPRGLTYEQYF
NA,TRBD2,TRBJ2-3,TRBV28,TGTGCCAGCAGTTGTAAACTAGCGGGAGAACAAGATACGCAGTATTTT,CASSCKLAGEQDTQYF
NA,NA,TRBJ1-3,TRBV25-1,TGTGCCAGCAGTGATCGGACAGACTCTGGAAACACCATATATTTT,CASSDRTDSGNTIYF
NA,NA,TRBJ1-5,TRBV18,TGTGCCAGCTCACGGGGGGGCGGCCTGAATCAGCCCCAGCATTTT,CASSRGGGLNQPQHF
NA,TRBD1,TRBJ1-1,TRBV28,TGTGCCAGCAGTACAAGACAGGGACCAAACACTGAAGCTTTCTTT,CASSTRQGPNTEAFF
NA,NA,TRBJ1-1,TRBV6-5,TGTGCCAGCAGTCACATACAACCTACGGAGACTGAAGCTTTCTTT,CASSHIQPTETEAFF
NA,NA,TRBJ1-2,TRBV30,TGTGCTAGTTGGGGGGACAACTATGGCTACACCTTC,CASWGDNYGYTF
NA,TRBD2,TRBJ2-5,TRBV10-3,TGTGCCATCAGTGAGTCGTCACTAGCGGGAGGGCTGAGGGAGACCCAGTACTTC,CAISESSLAGGLRETQYF
NA,NA,TRBJ1-2,TRBV6-5,TGTGCCAGCACCGACGGGGGCGGAGGCTACACCTTC,CASTDGGGGYTF
NA,TRBD1,TRBJ1-2,TRBV19,TGTGCCAGTAGTATGGGTACGGGGACAGGAACCTATGGCTACACCTTC,CASSMGTGTGTYGYTF
NA,TRBD1,TRBJ2-2,TRBV4-1,TGCGCCAGCAGCCCAGACAGGGGCTTCACCGGGGAGCTGTTTTTT,CASSPDRGFTGELFF
NA,TRBD2,TRBJ2-1,TRBV7-3,TGTGCCAGCAGCTTAAACGCGGGAGGGGGCTACAATGAGCAGTTCTTC,CASSLNAGGGYNEQFF
NA,NA,TRBJ2-2,TRBV30,TGTGCCTGGACCCCCAGGATGGTATACGGGGAGCTGTTTTTT,CAWTPRMVYGELFF
NA,NA,TRBJ2-6,TRBV28,TGTGCCAGCGGGAGGGGGGTTGGGGCCAACGTCCTGACTTTC,CASGRGVGANVLTF
NA,NA,TRBJ2-7,TRBV5-8,TGTGCCAGCAGCTTGGTTGACGGTTCCTACGAGCAGTACTTC,CASSLVDGSYEQYF
NA,TRBD1,TRBJ2-1,TRBV7-2,TGTGCCAGCAGCTTTAACCCTACAGGGGCCCGTTACAATGAGCAGTTCTTC,CASSFNPTGARYNEQFF
NA,NA,TRBJ1-1,TRBV30,TGTGCCTGGAGTGTACAGGCCGGAAGGGGAGCTTTCTTT,CAWSVQAGRGAFF
NA,NA,TRBJ1-2,TRBV24-1,TGTGCCACCGCATCGGGGGAGAACTATGGCTACACCTTC,CATASGENYGYTF
NA,NA,TRBJ1-6,TRBV28,TGTGCCAGTCTAACAGGGAAAATCTATAATTCACCCCTCCACTTT,CASLTGKIYNSPLHF
NA,NA,TRBJ2-1,TRBV27,TGTGCCAGCAGTTTCACTGGCGCGATCTACAATGAGCAGTTCTTC,CASSFTGAIYNEQFF
NA,NA,TRBJ2-1,TRBV5-1,TGCGCCAGCAGCCGTACTTGGCCCTTGGACAATGAGCAGTTCTTC,CASSRTWPLDNEQFF
few,TRBD1,TRBJ1-6,TRBV28,TGTGCCAGCAGTTCAGGGGGGAATTCACCCCTCCACTTT,CASSSGGNSPLHF
NA,NA,TRBJ2-6,TRBV7-8,TGTGCCAGCAGCCGAAGCGGGTGGGGGTACTCTGGGGCCAACGTCCTGACTTTC,CASSRSGWGYSGANVLTF
NA,NA,TRBJ2-5,TRBV10-3,TGTGCCATCAAAGTTAGGGTTGGGGAGACCCAGTACTTC,CAIKVRVGETQYF
NA,TRBD1,TRBJ2-2,TRBV4-1,TGCGCCAGCAGCCAAACTGAATGGACAGGGGGCCTTTTGGGGACCGGGGAGCTGTTTTTT,CASSQTEWTGGLLGTGELFF
once,NA,TRBJ1-6,TRBV5-4,TGTGCCAGCAGCTTAAATTCGGGCTCCTATAATTCACCCCTCCACTTT,CASSLNSGSYNSPLHF
NA,NA,TRBJ1-5,TRBV14,TGTGCCAGCAGCCTAGGGCGGCAGCCCCAGCATTTT,CASSLGRQPQHF
NA,NA,TRBJ2-2,TRBV7-2,TGTGCCAGCAGCTTAGTAGCATTCTCGCACACCGGGGAGCTGTTTTTT,CASSLVAFSHTGELFF
NA,NA,TRBJ1-1,TRBV24-1,TGTGCCACCCGCGAGAGGGGAGGCACTGAAGCTTTCTTT,CATRERGGTEAFF
NA,NA,TRBJ2-3,TRBV9,TGTGCCAGCAGCCCGACAAGCACAGATACGCAGTATTTT,CASSPTSTDTQYF